Presented here are 30 T cell receptor beta chains from one specimen sequenced in a study of technical replicates of blood from several donors. Generated by immunoSEQ multiplex PCR, the TCRdb table keeps only in-frame clones and is missing some. The sample contains 9,500 to 15,000 clones, 90% to 95% of which appear only once. Material for sequencing was PBMCs. Source of these receptors: a human donor in good health.

V usage is TRBV6-1 and J usage is TRBJ2-2; 7 bases match TRBD2. With V trimmed by 2 bases and J by 4 bases, 13 bases remained unmatched. Germline V lookup: CDR1 MNHNS, CDR2 SASEGT. The CDR3 consists of 18 residues. CDR3 region: CASSEYYGGGLITGELFF. In DNA, the CDR3 is TGTGCCAGCAGTGAATATTATGGGGGGGGATTAATCACCGGGGAGCTGTTTTTT.

The genes are TRBV11-1 and TRBJ2-2; D is possibly TRBD2 (7 bases). The CDR3 is 15 amino acids. V shed 2 bases and J shed 3 bases, with 10 bases lying between them. Germline V lookup: CDR1 SGHAT, CDR2 FQDESV (reference sequence). The CDR3 spells CASSLTGRDTGELFF. The DNA for the CDR3 is TGTGCCAGCAGCTTAACAGGGAGGGACACCGGGGAGCTGTTTTTT.

The chain is built from TRBV10-3 and TRBJ1-5; tentatively, D is TRBD1 (6 bases). V was pared by 8 bases and J by 3 bases, with 20 bases between. The CDR3 covers 16 residues. Germline V gives CDR1 ENHRY, CDR2 SYGVKD. CDR3 nucleotides: TGTGCCATCCGAAGCGGGGGGGGCGATTACAATCAGCCCCAGCATTTT. Amino acid sequence: CAIRSGGGDYNQPQHF.

The rearrangement links TRBV10-3 to TRBJ2-7, with TRBD2 as a possible D gene (7 bases). Germline loops: CDR1 ENHRY, CDR2 SYGVKD. The CDR3 runs 15 residues. Deletions cut 3 bases from V and 4 bases from J, with 16 bases between. CDR3: CAISDGARGGYEQYF. The CDR3 bases are TGTGCCATCAGTGACGGGGCCAGGGGAGGGTACGAGCAGTACTTC.

The chain carries TRBV29-1 and TRBJ1-3; maybe TRBD1 (5 bases). Trimming cost V 3 bases and J 1 base, with 10 bases left between them. Germline assignment: CDR1 SQVTM and CDR2 ANQGSEA. CDR3 length equals 14 residues. The CDR3 loop is CSVDSQVSGNTIYF. The CDR3, as DNA: TGCAGCGTTGACTCACAGGTTTCTGGAAACACCATATATTTT.

The chain combines TRBV2 with TRBJ2-1, with D maybe TRBD2 (6 bases). The germline V gene encodes CDR1 SNHLY and CDR2 FYNNEI. The CDR3 spans 15 residues. V gave up 6 bases and J gave up 8 bases, with 20 bases separating them. CDR3 nucleotides: TGTGCCAGCAGGCAACCGGGACTTATGAGCCATGAGCAGTTCTTC. This gives the protein CASRQPGLMSHEQFF.

The V and J genes are TRBV29-1 and TRBJ2-5; perhaps TRBD1 as D (5 bases). Matching the DNA end better, TRBJ2-7 makes the J call doubtful. The V gene's germline CDR1 is SQVTM and CDR2 ANQGSEA. The CDR3 is 12 amino acids. The CDR3 is CSVTAGFYEQYF. The CDR3 coding sequence is TGCAGCGTTACTGCAGGGTTCTACGAGCAGTACTTC.

This clone occurred once. This sequence joins TRBV7-9 and TRBJ1-2; D unclear. The CDR3 has 12 amino acids. CDR1 and CDR2 from the germline V gene are SEHNR and FQNEAQ (reference sequence). Trimming removed 10 bases from V and 2 bases from J, with 11 bases in between. CDR3 protein: CATEDINYGYTF. The CDR3 DNA follows: TGTGCCACCGAAGACATAAACTATGGCTACACCTTC.

The chain links TRBV19 to TRBJ2-2; 14 bases line up with TRBD2. Germline loops: CDR1 LNHDA, CDR2 SQIVND (reference sequence). V shed 4 bases and J 5 bases; nucleotides not matched to a gene: 6. This CDR3 has 17 residues. The CDR3 nucleotides read TGTGCCAGTAGTAGACTAGCGGGAGGGGGACGTACCGGGGAGCTGTTTTTT. It codes for CASSRLAGGGRTGELFF.

The rearrangement joins TRBV28 to TRBJ2-7; 9 nucleotides agree with TRBD2. Trimming took 6 bases from V and 4 from J; bases not matched to a gene: 13. There are 16 residues in the CDR3. The germline CDR1 and CDR2 sequences are MDHEN and SYDVKM. CDR3 residues: CASSPLWASGIYEQYF. For the CDR3, the DNA is TGTGCCAGCAGCCCACTATGGGCTAGCGGGATTTACGAGCAGTACTTC.

The gene calls are TRBV5-5 and TRBJ1-1; the D is unclear. The V gene lost 2 bases and the J gene lost 4 bases, with 9 bases spanning the gap. CDR1 and CDR2 from the germline V gene are SGHKS and YYEKEE (reference sequence). The CDR3 totals 13 residues. The CDR3, as DNA: TGTGCCAGCAGCTTTTCTTCTGTCACTGAAGCTTTCTTT. It yields the protein CASSFSSVTEAFF.

CDR3 sequence (DNA): TGTGCCAGCAGACCCACGTTTCGGGGGAACACCGGGGAGCTGTTTTTT. Translated, it gives CASRPTFRGNTGELFF. The chain links TRBV7-2 to TRBJ2-2; the D gene is possibly TRBD2 (5 bases). The CDR3 spans 16 residues. The germline CDR1 and CDR2 sequences are SGHTA and FQGNSA. Trimming removed 6 bases at V and 1 base at J, with 15 bases between.

V and J are TRBV19 and TRBJ2-6; weak D call: TRBD1 (7 bases). This CDR3 region has 20 residues. CDR1 and CDR2 from the germline V gene are LNHDA and SQIVND (reference sequence). Trimming left V 3 bases short and J 3 bases short, with 24 bases between. The CDR3 DNA is TGTGCCAGTAGTATCAGGGGAACAGGGGAGGCATTCCATGGGGCCAACGTCCTGACTTTC. Translating it yields CASSIRGTGEAFHGANVLTF.

This clone was observed once. The chain combines TRBV5-1 with TRBJ1-1; 7 positions agree with TRBD1. The CDR3 covers 16 residues. Germline-derived CDR1 and CDR2 are SGHRS and YFSETQ. Trimming took 6 bases from V and 0 from J; bases not matched to a gene: 11. CDR3 nucleotides: TGCGCCAGCAACAACGGACAGGCGTTAATGAACACTGAAGCTTTCTTT. Translation gives CASNNGQALMNTEAFF.

This chain connects TRBV6-5 to TRBJ1-1; D not certain. The CDR3 consists of 12 residues. V lost 6 bases to trimming and J lost 8 bases, with 13 bases between them. Germline V gene lookup returns CDR1 MNHEY and CDR2 SVGAGI. CDR3 sequence: CASSLGGSEAFF. CDR3 nucleotides: TGTGCCAGCAGCCTGGGCGGGTCAGAAGCTTTCTTT.

CDR3 sequence reads: CASSLTGGQGYEQYF. The CDR3 region has the DNA TGTGCCAGCAGCTTAACGGGGGGTCAAGGCTACGAGCAGTACTTC. This chain joins TRBV5-5 and TRBJ2-7; 7 bases match TRBD2. The trim removed 2 bases at V and 3 bases at J, leaving 8 bases unmatched. This CDR3 contains 15 residues. CDR1 and CDR2 from the germline V gene are SGHKS and YYEKEE (reference sequence). Full variable domain (rest looked up from reference TRBV5-5 and TRBJ2-7): DAGVTQSPTHLIKTRGQQVTLRCSPISGHKSVSWYQQVLGQGPQFIFQYYEKEERGRGNFPDRFSARQFPNYSSELNVNALLLGDSALYLCASSLTGGQGYEQYFGPGTRLTVT.

The chain combines TRBV5-4 with TRBJ2-1; 7 bases agree with TRBD2. With V trimmed by 2 bases and J by 7 bases, 6 bases remained unmatched. The CDR3 has 14 amino acids. Looked up from germline, CDR1 is SGHNT and CDR2 is YYREEE (reference sequence). CDR3 sequence: CASSFSSGVNEQFF. CDR3 bases: TGTGCCAGCAGCTTCTCAAGCGGGGTAAATGAGCAGTTCTTC.

J is TRBJ2-7 and V is TRBV4-2; D is possibly TRBD2 (5 bases). Germline CDR1 reads LGHNA; CDR2 reads YNFKEQ. The CDR3 runs to 15 residues. Trimming took 6 bases from V and 0 from J, leaving 15 bases between them. This chain's CDR3 is CASRPRLSDSYEQYF. CDR3 coding DNA: TGTGCCAGCAGACCCCGACTATCCGACTCCTACGAGCAGTACTTC.

The chain is built from TRBV10-1 and TRBJ2-5, with 8 bases fitting TRBD2. The CDR3 is 14 residues long. Unmatched junction bases numbered 10, after V lost 8 bases and J lost 5 bases. From germline, CDR1 is WNHNN and CDR2 SYGVQD (reference sequence). CDR3 region: CASGGGRMTETQYF. The CDR3 region has the DNA TGCGCCAGCGGGGGCGGGAGGATGACGGAGACCCAGTACTTC.

This rearrangement joins TRBV7-8 to TRBJ2-7; D not certain. Germline values: CDR1 SGHVS, CDR2 FQNEAQ. This CDR3 comprises 15 residues. The V end lost 5 bases, the J end lost 2 bases, and 16 bases lay between the germline ends. The DNA of the CDR3 is TGTGCCAGCAGCCCCCGATTTGGCGGAGCCTACGAGCAGTACTTC. Translated, it gives CASSPRFGGAYEQYF.

The V gene is TRBV6-1, the J gene TRBJ1-1; no definite D call. Germline CDR1 MNHNS, CDR2 SASEGT. The CDR3 has 13 residues. The V and J ends lost 4 bases and 1 base respectively, with 7 bases between them. CDR3 protein: CASSAPGNTEAFF. CDR3 DNA: TGTGCCAGCAGTGCTCCGGGGAACACTGAAGCTTTCTTT.

Written as DNA, the CDR3 is TGTGCCAGCAGCTTAAGGACTAGCGGGAGTCTTTACAATGAGCAGTTCTTC. Residues: CASSLRTSGSLYNEQFF. The V call is TRBV11-3, the J call TRBJ2-1; 13 bases match TRBD2. The V segment lost 2 bases and the J segment 4 bases; nucleotides outside the gene matches: 5. Per the germline V gene, CDR1 is SGHNT and CDR2 is YENEEA. The CDR3 has 17 amino acids.

The rearrangement joins TRBV6-6 to TRBJ1-5; D ambiguous. CDR1 is MNHNY and CDR2 is SVGAGI in the germline V gene (reference sequence). There are 14 residues in the CDR3. Trimming stripped 5 bases from V and 3 bases from J, with 11 bases between. CDR3 region: CASSRSSNNQPQHF. DNA of the CDR3: TGTGCCAGCAGTCGGTCCTCCAACAATCAGCCCCAGCATTTT.

The chain recombines TRBV5-1 with TRBJ1-4; 7 nucleotides line up with TRBD1. Germline loops: CDR1 SGHRS, CDR2 YFSETQ. The CDR3 loop spans 16 amino acids. V dropped 3 bases and J dropped 8; count of bases not matched to a gene: 13. CDR3 in amino acids: CASSSRETGSGEKLFF. DNA for the CDR3: TGCGCCAGCAGCTCTAGAGAGACAGGGTCTGGAGAAAAACTGTTTTTT.

The chain is built from TRBV12-5 and TRBJ1-2; TRBD1 might be the D (5 bases). This CDR3 has 13 amino acids. V dropped 6 bases and J dropped 7 bases, with 15 bases sitting between them. Looked up from germline, CDR1 is LGHNT and CDR2 is FRNRAP. The CDR3 spells CASGLTGGVGYTF. In nucleotides, the CDR3 is TGTGCTAGTGGCCTTACCGGGGGAGTTGGCTACACCTTC.

The V gene is TRBV6-4, the J gene TRBJ2-3; weak D call: TRBD2 (5 bases). V was cut by 6 bases and J by 6 bases, with 10 bases left in between. The CDR3 consists of 12 residues. Germline loops: CDR1 MRHNA, CDR2 SNTAGT. This CDR3 is CASSPTGDTQYF. The CDR3 nucleotides read TGTGCCAGCAGCCCAACGGGGGATACGCAGTATTTT.

This chain uses TRBV5-1 with TRBJ2-7; 7 nucleotides match TRBD1. Germline CDR1 is SGHRS and CDR2 is YFSETQ. Unmatched junction bases numbered 4, after V lost 0 bases and J lost 1 base. The CDR3 runs to 15 residues. The DNA of the CDR3 is TGCGCCAGCAGCTTGGACCCGGGACAGTCCTACGAGCAGTACTTC. It codes for CASSLDPGQSYEQYF.

This chain uses TRBV7-9 with TRBJ1-1; 8 nucleotides line up with TRBD1. Germline V gene data show CDR1 as SEHNR and CDR2 as FQNEAQ (reference sequence). J lost 3 bases, V lost 5 bases, and 5 bases had no gene match. This CDR3 has 14 amino acids. The CDR3 nucleotides are TGTGCCAGCAGCGCAGGGGGCGCGGACACTGAAGCTTTCTTT. Residues: CASSAGGADTEAFF.

The rearrangement links TRBV5-1 to TRBJ2-2; no clear D. CDR1 and CDR2 from the germline V gene are SGHRS and YFSETQ. V dropped 1 base and J dropped 6 bases, with 4 bases sitting between them. The CDR3 has 12 residues. Here the CDR3 DNA reads TGCGCCAGCAGCTTGCAATCCGGGGAGCTGTTTTTT. It specifies CASSLQSGELFF.

This chain uses TRBV7-9 with TRBJ1-5; tentatively, D is TRBD1 (6 bases). Between the trimmed V and J ends, which lost 1 base and 1 base, there was a span of 11 bases. Germline CDR1 reads SEHNR; CDR2 reads FQNEAQ (reference sequence). The CDR3 sequence is 16 residues long. In DNA, the CDR3 is TGTGCCAGCAGCTTAGGCTCCGGACAGAGCAATCAGCCCCAGCATTTT. Translation: CASSLGSGQSNQPQHF.